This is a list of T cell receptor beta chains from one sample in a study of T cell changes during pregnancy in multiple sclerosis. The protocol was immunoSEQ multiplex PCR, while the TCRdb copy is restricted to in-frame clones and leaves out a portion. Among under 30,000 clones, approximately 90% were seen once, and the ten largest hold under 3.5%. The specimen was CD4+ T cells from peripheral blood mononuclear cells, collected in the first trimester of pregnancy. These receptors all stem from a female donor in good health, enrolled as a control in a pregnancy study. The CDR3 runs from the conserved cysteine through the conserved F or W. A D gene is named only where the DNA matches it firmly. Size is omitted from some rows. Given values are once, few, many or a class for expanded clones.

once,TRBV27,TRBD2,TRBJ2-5,TGTGCCAGCAGCCAAGCGGGAGCCCTGGGAGAGACCCAGTACTTC,CASSQAGALGETQYF
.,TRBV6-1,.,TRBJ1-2,TGTGCCAGCAGTGAGCAGGGTTATGGCTACACCTTC,CASSEQGYGYTF
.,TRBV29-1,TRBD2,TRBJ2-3,TGCAGCGTGCAGACTAGCGGGGGGCCTAGCACAGATACGCAGTATTTT,CSVQTSGGPSTDTQYF
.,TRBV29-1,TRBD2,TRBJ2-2,TGCAGCGTGACTAGCGGGCGGAACACCGGGGAGCTGTTTTTT,CSVTSGRNTGELFF
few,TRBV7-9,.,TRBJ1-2,TGTGCCAGCAGCTTAGAGTACGGGGATGGCTACACCTTC,CASSLEYGDGYTF
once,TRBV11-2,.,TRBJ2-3,TGTGCCAGCAGCTGGCCCGGCGACGGGATCCCTGGAGATACGCAGTATTTT,CASSWPGDGIPGDTQYF
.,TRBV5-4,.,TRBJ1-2,TGTGCCAGCAGCTTGGAAGTAGAAGGGACTTATGGCTACACCTTC,CASSLEVEGTYGYTF
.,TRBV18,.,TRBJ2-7,TGTGCCAGCCTCCCAATAGCCGGGACACAAATTTACGAGCAGTACTTC,CASLPIAGTQIYEQYF
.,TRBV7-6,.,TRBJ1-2,TGTGCCAGCAGCTTAGGGGGCGGTATGGGCTACACCTTC,CASSLGGGMGYTF
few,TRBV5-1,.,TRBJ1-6,TGCGCCAGCAGCTTGGACGGGGTAGAGGGTTCACCCCTCCACTTT,CASSLDGVEGSPLHF
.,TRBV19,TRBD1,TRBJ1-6,TGTGCCAGTACTCGGGACAGGGGAAATTCACCCCTCCACTTT,CASTRDRGNSPLHF
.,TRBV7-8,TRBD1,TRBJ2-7,TGTGCCAGCAGCTTCGCCAGTATTACGGGACAGGGTAGGCACGAGCAGTACTTC,CASSFASITGQGRHEQYF
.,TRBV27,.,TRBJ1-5,TGTGCCAGCAGTTTAGCCTATAGCAATCAGCCCCAGCATTTT,CASSLAYSNQPQHF
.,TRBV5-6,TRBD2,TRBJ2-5,TGTGCCAGCAGCTTGGAACTAGCGGGAGGAGAGACCCAGTACTTC,CASSLELAGGETQYF
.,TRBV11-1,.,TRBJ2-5,TGTGCCAGCAGCTGGGGGGTGGGAGAGACCCAGTACTTC,CASSWGVGETQYF
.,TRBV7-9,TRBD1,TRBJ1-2,TGTGCCAGCAGCGATGGACAGGGGAGTTTGGGTGGCTACACCTTC,CASSDGQGSLGGYTF
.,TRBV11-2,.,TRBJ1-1,TGTGCCAGCAGCTTGGGTCGAGGGAACACTGAAGCTTTCTTT,CASSLGRGNTEAFF
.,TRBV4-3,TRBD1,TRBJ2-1,TGCGCCAGCAGCCCGGCCGGGACAGGGGCGTTCAATGAGCAGTTCTTC,CASSPAGTGAFNEQFF
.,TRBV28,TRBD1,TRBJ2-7,TGTGCCAGCACCCCCGGGACAGCTGCCTACGAGCAGTACTTC,CASTPGTAAYEQYF
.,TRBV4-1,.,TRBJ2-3,TGCGCCAGCAGCCAAGACACCACTAGCACAGATACGCAGTATTTT,CASSQDTTSTDTQYF
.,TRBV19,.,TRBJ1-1,TGTGCCAGTACCCTAAGAGGGGGTCTGACTGAAGCTTTCTTT,CASTLRGGLTEAFF
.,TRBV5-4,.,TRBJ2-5,TGTGCCAGCGGGGGCTCACAAGAGACCCAGTACTTC,CASGGSQETQYF
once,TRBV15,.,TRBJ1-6,TGTGCCACCAGCAGAGATCCCAGTGGAGATTCACCCCTCCACTTT,CATSRDPSGDSPLHF
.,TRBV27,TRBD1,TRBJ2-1,TGTGCCAGCAGTTTATCGTTCTTAAAAGGGACAGGGAATGAGCAGTTCTTC,CASSLSFLKGTGNEQFF
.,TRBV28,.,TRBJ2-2,TGTGCCAGCAGTAGCTGGCAGGGTAACACCGGGGAGCTGTTTTTT,CASSSWQGNTGELFF
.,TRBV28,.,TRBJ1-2,TGTGCCAGCGGGGCAGGGGATTATGGCTACACCTTC,CASGAGDYGYTF
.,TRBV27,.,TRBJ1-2,TGTGCCAGCAGTTTAGGGGGGGGATATGGCTACACCTTC,CASSLGGGYGYTF
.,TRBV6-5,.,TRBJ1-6,TGTGCCAGCAGTTGGGGAGCGCCCAATTCACCCCTCCACTTT,CASSWGAPNSPLHF
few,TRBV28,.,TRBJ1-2,TGTGCCAGCAGTTTATGGGACCCCAGGGTGGGAAACTATGGCTACACCTTC,CASSLWDPRVGNYGYTF
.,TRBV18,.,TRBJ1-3,TGTGCCAGCTCACCACCGAATACAGCGAAAGGGGACACCATATATTTT,CASSPPNTAKGDTIYF
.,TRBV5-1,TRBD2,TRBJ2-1,TGCGCCAGCAAGGCTAGCGGGACCGCGGATGAGCAGTTCTTC,CASKASGTADEQFF
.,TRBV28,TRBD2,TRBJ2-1,TGTGCCAGCAGGACTAGCCGACCCTACAATGAGCAGTTCTTC,CASRTSRPYNEQFF
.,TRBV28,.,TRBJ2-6,TGTGCCAGCAGTTCCCCCGGGACAACTGGGGCCAACGTCCTGACTTTC,CASSSPGTTGANVLTF
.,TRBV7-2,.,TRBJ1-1,TGTGCCAGCAGCTTACGGAGCACTGAAGCTTTCTTT,CASSLRSTEAFF
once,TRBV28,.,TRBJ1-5,TGTGCCAGCAGTTTTGGTCTGGCCAATAGCAATCAGCCCCAGCATTTT,CASSFGLANSNQPQHF
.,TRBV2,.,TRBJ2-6,TGTGCCAGCAGTAGTGACAGGAACTCTGGGGCCAACGTCCTGACTTTC,CASSSDRNSGANVLTF
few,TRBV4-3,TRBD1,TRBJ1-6,TGCGCCAGCAGCCAAGAGCGGACAGGGGGTCTTTCACCCCTCCACTTT,CASSQERTGGLSPLHF
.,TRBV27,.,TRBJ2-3,TGTGCCACCTGGCCGAGGGGGACAGATACGCAGTATTTT,CATWPRGTDTQYF
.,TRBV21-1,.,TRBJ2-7,TGTGCCAGCAGAGGGGACTCCTACGAGCAGTACTTC,CASRGDSYEQYF
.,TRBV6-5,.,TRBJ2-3,TGTGCCAGCAGTTACGAGGGGGGGTTGACAGATACGCAGTATTTT,CASSYEGGLTDTQYF
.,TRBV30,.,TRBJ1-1,TGTGCCTGGAGGGCCGAAGGGCAGGGGCGAGCTTTCTTT,CAWRAEGQGRAFF
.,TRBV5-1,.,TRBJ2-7,TGCGCCAGCAGCTTGGATCCGGCGGTTAGCTCCTACGAGCAGTACTTC,CASSLDPAVSSYEQYF